This is a list of T cell receptor beta chains from one sample in a study of regulatory T cells in long-lasting Graves disease. One entry per CDR3 protein results from TCRdb running MiXCR on the multiplex PCR reads. The table has 620,000 or so distinct CDR3 sequences, about 15% seen once. The sample also formed part of further work on T cells in Graves' hyperthyroidism and ophthalmopathy.

Sequencing used peripheral blood mononuclear cells (PBMCs), obtained at new diagnosis, from a patient treated with antithyroid drugs. The receptors here all came from a woman aged 30 to 39 with Graves disease. Each CDR3 is given with its conserved first and last residue. The order of the fields is D gene, J gene, V gene, clone size, CDR3 DNA, CDR3 protein. The D gene is left open where the match is weak. Some rows mark clone size as missing; the rest say once, few, many or name a class of expanded clone.

d_gene: TRBD1
j_gene: TRBJ1-2
v_gene: TRBV20-1
abundance: many
CDR3nt: TGCAGTGCTTTAACCGGGACAGGGGACTATGGCTACACCTTC
CDR3aa: CSALTGTGDYGYTF

d_gene: NA
j_gene: TRBJ1-4
v_gene: TRBV6-1
abundance: NA
CDR3nt: TGTGCCAGCAGTGAATTGGGGGCCCAGGGACTGCTTTTT
CDR3aa: CASSELGAQGLLF

d_gene: NA
j_gene: TRBJ2-5
v_gene: TRBV28
abundance: NA
CDR3nt: TGTGCCAGCAGCTCGGACCGTCCGGAAGAGACCCAGTACTTC
CDR3aa: CASSSDRPEETQYF

d_gene: TRBD2
j_gene: TRBJ2-7
v_gene: TRBV20-1
abundance: many
CDR3nt: TGCAGTGCTACAGGACTAGCGGGAGGGCCAGAGTCCTACGAGCAGTACTTC
CDR3aa: CSATGLAGGPESYEQYF

d_gene: NA
j_gene: TRBJ1-2
v_gene: TRBV28
abundance: many
CDR3nt: TGTGCCAGCAGTTTTGTTTCAACTAACTATGGCTACACCTTC
CDR3aa: CASSFVSTNYGYTF

d_gene: NA
j_gene: TRBJ1-2
v_gene: TRBV3-1
abundance: NA
CDR3nt: TGTGCCAGCAGCCAATATAGGGACTATGGCTACACCTTC
CDR3aa: CASSQYRDYGYTF

d_gene: NA
j_gene: TRBJ2-6
v_gene: TRBV5-1
abundance: NA
CDR3nt: TGCGCCAGCAAGACGATCTCTGGGGCCAACGTCCTGACTTTC
CDR3aa: CASKTISGANVLTF

d_gene: TRBD1
j_gene: TRBJ1-5
v_gene: TRBV20-1
abundance: NA
CDR3nt: TGCAGTGCTGGCCGGGACAGGCTGAATCAGCCCCAGCATTTT
CDR3aa: CSAGRDRLNQPQHF

d_gene: NA
j_gene: TRBJ2-3
v_gene: TRBV3-1
abundance: few
CDR3nt: TGTGCCAGCAGCCAGAAATATGGGAATACGCAGTATTTT
CDR3aa: CASSQKYGNTQYF

d_gene: NA
j_gene: TRBJ1-2
v_gene: TRBV24-1
abundance: few
CDR3nt: TGTGCCACCATCAGGGGACACTTCTATGGCTACACCTTC
CDR3aa: CATIRGHFYGYTF

d_gene: NA
j_gene: TRBJ2-6
v_gene: TRBV7-8
abundance: few
CDR3nt: TGTACCAGCAGCTTACTAGGCAGGAGCTCTGGGGCCAACGTCCTGACTTTC
CDR3aa: CTSSLLGRSSGANVLTF

d_gene: TRBD1
j_gene: TRBJ1-1
v_gene: TRBV11-2
abundance: many
CDR3nt: TGTGCCAGCAGCACCTCTGGCAGGGACAGGAACACTGAAGCTTTCTTT
CDR3aa: CASSTSGRDRNTEAFF

d_gene: TRBD1
j_gene: TRBJ2-7
v_gene: TRBV4-1
abundance: NA
CDR3nt: TGCGCCAGCAGCCATAGGGACAGGAGCTCCTACGAGCAGTACTTC
CDR3aa: CASSHRDRSSYEQYF

d_gene: TRBD1
j_gene: TRBJ1-1
v_gene: TRBV9
abundance: few
CDR3nt: TGTGCCAGCAGCTTAACAGGGGGATGGAACACTGAAGCTTTCTTT
CDR3aa: CASSLTGGWNTEAFF

d_gene: NA
j_gene: TRBJ2-1
v_gene: TRBV11-3
abundance: many
CDR3nt: TGTGCCAGCAGCTTAGGGCGGGGTGAGCAGTTCTTC
CDR3aa: CASSLGRGEQFF

d_gene: TRBD1
j_gene: TRBJ1-2
v_gene: TRBV7-9
abundance: NA
CDR3nt: TGTGCCAGCAGCTCCCGACAGAGCCTGACAGGGTCAGATGGCTACACCTTC
CDR3aa: CASSSRQSLTGSDGYTF

d_gene: NA
j_gene: TRBJ2-4
v_gene: TRBV10-3
abundance: NA
CDR3nt: TGTGCCATCACTCCTCCCCAGTGGGTAGCCAAAAACATTCAGTACTTC
CDR3aa: CAITPPQWVAKNIQYF

d_gene: NA
j_gene: TRBJ2-7
v_gene: TRBV6-8
abundance: NA
CDR3nt: TGTGCCAGCAGTTTAAATCAGGGAGATTCCTACGAGCAGTACTTC
CDR3aa: CASSLNQGDSYEQYF

d_gene: TRBD1
j_gene: TRBJ2-2
v_gene: TRBV28
abundance: many
CDR3nt: TGTGCCAGCAGTTCGGGACAGGTAGTCACCGGGGAGCTGTTTTTT
CDR3aa: CASSSGQVVTGELFF

d_gene: NA
j_gene: TRBJ1-2
v_gene: TRBV7-3
abundance: many
CDR3nt: TGTGCCAGCAGCTTGGGACCAGGGGCGTCGTCCACCTTC
CDR3aa: CASSLGPGASSTF

d_gene: NA
j_gene: TRBJ2-1
v_gene: TRBV6-2/TRBV6-3
abundance: few
CDR3nt: TGTGCCAGCAGTTTTTGGTCCTACAATGAGCAGTTCTTC
CDR3aa: CASSFWSYNEQFF

d_gene: NA
j_gene: TRBJ1-6
v_gene: TRBV28
abundance: few
CDR3nt: TGTGCCAGCAGTTTCCAAGGGGGGACCGTTTCACCCCTCCACTTT
CDR3aa: CASSFQGGTVSPLHF

d_gene: NA
j_gene: TRBJ1-5
v_gene: TRBV4-1
abundance: NA
CDR3nt: TGCGCCAGCAGCCAAGATGTAGGACAGCCAAATCAGCCCCAGCATTTT
CDR3aa: CASSQDVGQPNQPQHF

d_gene: TRBD1
j_gene: TRBJ1-6
v_gene: TRBV20-1
abundance: few
CDR3nt: TGCAGTGCTGCACAGGGGATCAGAAATTCACCCCTCCACTTT
CDR3aa: CSAAQGIRNSPLHF

d_gene: NA
j_gene: TRBJ1-5
v_gene: TRBV30
abundance: NA
CDR3nt: TGTGCCTGGAGTCCCCGGGGCCTCCCCAATCAGCCCCAGCATTTT
CDR3aa: CAWSPRGLPNQPQHF

d_gene: NA
j_gene: TRBJ2-7
v_gene: TRBV10-3
abundance: many
CDR3nt: TGTGCCATCGGGAGGAACTCCTACGAGCAGTACTTC
CDR3aa: CAIGRNSYEQYF

d_gene: NA
j_gene: TRBJ2-2
v_gene: TRBV18
abundance: few
CDR3nt: TGTGCCAGCTCACCACCGTCCACAGGGCTCGTCACCGGGGAGCTGTTTTTT
CDR3aa: CASSPPSTGLVTGELFF

d_gene: NA
j_gene: TRBJ2-5
v_gene: TRBV5-1
abundance: few
CDR3nt: TGCGCCAGCAGCCCCGACTCGGGGGACCTTCAAGAGACCCAGTACTTC
CDR3aa: CASSPDSGDLQETQYF

d_gene: NA
j_gene: TRBJ2-7
v_gene: TRBV4-1
abundance: few
CDR3nt: TGCGCCAGCAGCCAAGTCCTCCAGGACTCCTACGAGCAGTACTTC
CDR3aa: CASSQVLQDSYEQYF

d_gene: NA
j_gene: TRBJ2-2
v_gene: TRBV6-2/TRBV6-3
abundance: few
CDR3nt: TGTGCCAGCAGTTCTAACCGGGACCTGACCGGAGACACCGGGGAGCTGTTTTTT
CDR3aa: CASSSNRDLTGDTGELFF

d_gene: NA
j_gene: TRBJ2-1
v_gene: TRBV12-3/TRBV12-4
abundance: many
CDR3nt: TGTGCCAGCAGTTTCCGGAGTGAGCAGTTCTTC
CDR3aa: CASSFRSEQFF

d_gene: NA
j_gene: TRBJ2-2
v_gene: TRBV19
abundance: few
CDR3nt: TGTGCCAGTACCATAACCGGGGAGCTGTTTTTT
CDR3aa: CASTITGELFF

d_gene: NA
j_gene: TRBJ2-7
v_gene: TRBV4-1
abundance: NA
CDR3nt: TGCGCCAGCAGCCAGGGGGCGATGGGGACCTACGAGCAGTACTTC
CDR3aa: CASSQGAMGTYEQYF

d_gene: NA
j_gene: TRBJ2-5
v_gene: TRBV20-1
abundance: NA
CDR3nt: TGCAGTGCTAGAGATTTGCAACTAGCTGAGACCCAGTACTTC
CDR3aa: CSARDLQLAETQYF

d_gene: NA
j_gene: TRBJ2-1
v_gene: TRBV5-4
abundance: NA
CDR3nt: TGTGCCAGCAGCTTGTTGTTCGGGGCTCGTAATGAGCAGTTCTTC
CDR3aa: CASSLLFGARNEQFF

d_gene: TRBD2
j_gene: TRBJ2-3
v_gene: TRBV20-1
abundance: NA
CDR3nt: TGCAGTGCAAACCGACTAGCGGGATTCGTAGATACGCAGTATTTT
CDR3aa: CSANRLAGFVDTQYF

d_gene: NA
j_gene: TRBJ1-1
v_gene: TRBV7-8
abundance: NA
CDR3nt: TGTGCCAGCAGGCTAGACGGCGGGACAGCTTTCTTT
CDR3aa: CASRLDGGTAFF

d_gene: NA
j_gene: TRBJ1-6
v_gene: TRBV19
abundance: few
CDR3nt: TGTGCCAGCCGATCGGAGGGATCGACCTATAATTCACCCCTCCACTTT
CDR3aa: CASRSEGSTYNSPLHF

d_gene: TRBD1
j_gene: TRBJ1-1
v_gene: TRBV2
abundance: many
CDR3nt: TGTGCCAGCTCACTGACAGGGGTCACTGAAGCTTTCTTT
CDR3aa: CASSLTGVTEAFF

d_gene: NA
j_gene: TRBJ2-2
v_gene: TRBV15
abundance: many
CDR3nt: TGTGCCACCAGCAGAGAGGGGACAGCGGGCATCACCGGGGAGCTGTTTTTT
CDR3aa: CATSREGTAGITGELFF

d_gene: NA
j_gene: TRBJ2-7
v_gene: TRBV27
abundance: NA
CDR3nt: TGTGCCAGCAGTACCTTCGGAGGTTACTACGAGCAGTACTTC
CDR3aa: CASSTFGGYYEQYF

d_gene: NA
j_gene: TRBJ2-2
v_gene: TRBV9
abundance: NA
CDR3nt: TGTGCCAGCAGCGCAAGTGGCGGGTCCGGGGAGCTGTTTTTT
CDR3aa: CASSASGGSGELFF

d_gene: TRBD1
j_gene: TRBJ1-5
v_gene: TRBV12-3/TRBV12-4
abundance: many
CDR3nt: TGTGCCAGCAGGTTGACAGGGGGCAACAATCAGCCCCAGCATTTT
CDR3aa: CASRLTGGNNQPQHF

d_gene: TRBD1
j_gene: TRBJ2-1
v_gene: TRBV5-6
abundance: few
CDR3nt: TGTGCCAGCAGTCAGGACAGGCTATACAATGAGCAGTTCTTC
CDR3aa: CASSQDRLYNEQFF

d_gene: NA
j_gene: TRBJ2-1
v_gene: TRBV27
abundance: NA
CDR3nt: TGTGCCAGCAGTTTATCCGAAGGGAATGAGCAGTTCTTC
CDR3aa: CASSLSEGNEQFF

d_gene: NA
j_gene: TRBJ2-3
v_gene: TRBV20-1
abundance: NA
CDR3nt: TGCAGTGCTTTACGGGATAGCACAGATACGCAGTATTTT
CDR3aa: CSALRDSTDTQYF

d_gene: NA
j_gene: TRBJ1-5
v_gene: TRBV19
abundance: few
CDR3nt: TGTGCCAGTAGTATCCGGGGCGGCAATCAGCCCCAGCATTTT
CDR3aa: CASSIRGGNQPQHF

d_gene: NA
j_gene: TRBJ2-3
v_gene: TRBV7-2
abundance: few
CDR3nt: TGTGCCAGCAGCTTATGGGGTACGGGCACAGATACGCAGTATTTT
CDR3aa: CASSLWGTGTDTQYF

d_gene: TRBD1
j_gene: TRBJ1-2
v_gene: TRBV7-8
abundance: NA
CDR3nt: TGTGCCAGCAGCTCCGGGACAGAAGGCTATGGCTACACCTTC
CDR3aa: CASSSGTEGYGYTF

d_gene: TRBD2
j_gene: TRBJ2-1
v_gene: TRBV29-1
abundance: NA
CDR3nt: TGCAGCATCAAATTGGGGACTAGCGGGAGTTCCTACAATGAGCAGTTCTTC
CDR3aa: CSIKLGTSGSSYNEQFF

d_gene: NA
j_gene: TRBJ1-6
v_gene: TRBV6-5
abundance: many
CDR3nt: TGTGCCAGCAGTTACAGACCGGGGAGCTCCTATAATTCACCCCTCCACTTT
CDR3aa: CASSYRPGSSYNSPLHF

d_gene: NA
j_gene: TRBJ2-3
v_gene: TRBV15
abundance: few
CDR3nt: TGTGCCACCAGCTCCCCCGTAGCCTCCCCGGATACGCAGTATTTT
CDR3aa: CATSSPVASPDTQYF

d_gene: NA
j_gene: TRBJ1-1
v_gene: TRBV24-1
abundance: many
CDR3nt: TGTGCCACCAGTAGTTCAAGACAGAACACTGAAGCTTTCTTT
CDR3aa: CATSSSRQNTEAFF

d_gene: NA
j_gene: TRBJ2-7
v_gene: TRBV4-1
abundance: many
CDR3nt: TGCGCCAGCAGCCAAGGCGACTCTTACGAGCAGTACTTC
CDR3aa: CASSQGDSYEQYF

d_gene: NA
j_gene: TRBJ1-1
v_gene: TRBV9
abundance: NA
CDR3nt: TGTGCCAGCAGCGACCCCACGGAAAACAGGCTAAACACTGAAGCTTTCTTT
CDR3aa: CASSDPTENRLNTEAFF